What follows are 19 T cell receptor beta chains derived from one specimen sequenced in a study of blood T cell repertoires in COVID-19. Sequencing was performed with immunoSEQ multiplex PCR; in TCRdb, only in-frame clones are kept and a portion is missing. The profile covers under 250,000 clones, with about 82% appearing a single time and roughly an eighth taken by the ten largest. Sequenced input: peripheral blood. The receptors derive from a man older than 75 with acute or convalescent COVID-19.

CDR3 in DNA: TGCGCCAGCAGTCAATGGCACAATGAGCAGTTCTTC. Translated, it gives CASSQWHNEQFF. The chain has TRBV23-1 and TRBJ2-1; D not resolved. TRBV23-1 is labeled an ORF, and its function is uncertain. CDR3 length equals 12 residues. Deletions cut 1 base from V and 5 bases from J, with 3 bases between.

Written as DNA, the CDR3 is TGTGCCAGCAGCTTCCGAAGGACAGGGAACACCGGGGAGCTGTTTTTT. It codes for CASSFRRTGNTGELFF. The V gene is TRBV5-6, the J gene TRBJ2-2; 7 nucleotides match TRBD1. This CDR3 spans 16 amino acids. CDR1 is SGHDT and CDR2 is YYEEEE in the germline V gene. V lost 2 bases to trimming and J lost 1 base; unmatched junction nucleotides: 5.

This rearrangement joins TRBV18 to TRBJ2-7; TRBD2 matches at 9 bases. With V trimmed by 3 bases and J by 1 base, 4 bases remained unmatched. The CDR3 spans 15 residues. Germline V gene lookup returns CDR1 KGHSH and CDR2 LQKENI. CDR3 amino acids: CASSPSSGGSYEQYF. In DNA form, the CDR3 reads TGTGCCAGCTCACCGTCCAGCGGGGGGTCCTACGAGCAGTACTTC.

The V and J genes are TRBV25-1 and TRBJ1-6, with 8 bases fitting TRBD1. From germline, CDR1 is MGHDK and CDR2 SYGVNS. Germline trimming cut 1 base from V and 6 bases from J; bases unmatched to any gene: 5. The length of the CDR3 is 16 residues. This chain's CDR3 is CASSESRGPGNSPLHF. The CDR3, as DNA: TGTGCCAGCAGTGAATCCAGGGGGCCGGGTAATTCACCCCTCCACTTT.

The chain uses TRBV6-6 and TRBJ1-1; 10 bases line up with TRBD1. Germline CDR1 reads MNHNY; CDR2 reads SVGAGI (reference sequence). There are 14 residues in the CDR3. The junction had 5 bases not matched to a gene; V was cut back by 5 bases and J by 5 bases. CDR3 in amino acids: CASSKPGQGTEAFF. The CDR3 nucleotides read TGTGCCAGCAGTAAACCGGGACAGGGGACTGAAGCTTTCTTT.

The chain couples TRBV27 to TRBJ2-6; D is perhaps TRBD1 (6 bases). Germline V gene lookup returns CDR1 MNHEY and CDR2 SMNVEV (reference sequence). The length of the CDR3 is 19 residues. V lost 4 bases to trimming and J lost 0 bases, with 19 bases between them. The CDR3 sequence is CASSSPSQGLDSGANVLTF. The CDR3 DNA follows: TGTGCCAGCAGTTCCCCCAGCCAGGGGCTCGACTCTGGGGCCAACGTCCTGACTTTC.

The chain recombines TRBV7-9 with TRBJ2-5, with 10 bases lining up with TRBD2. V was clipped by 4 bases and J by 2 bases; unmatched bases: 7. Per the germline V gene, CDR1 is SEHNR and CDR2 is FQNEAQ (reference sequence). The length of the CDR3 is 16 residues. CDR3 region: CASSSYSGGIQETQYF. The DNA of the CDR3 is TGTGCCAGCAGCTCTTATAGCGGGGGGATACAAGAGACCCAGTACTTC.

The rearrangement joins TRBV27 to TRBJ1-5, with 8 bases that match TRBD1. The V gene end was trimmed by 5 bases and the J gene end by 2 bases; junction bases not matched to a gene: 5. Per germline, CDR1 MNHEY and CDR2 SMNVEV (reference sequence). This CDR3 contains 15 residues. The CDR3 reads CASSPGGLGNQPQHF. CDR3 nucleotides: TGTGCCAGCAGTCCAGGGGGCTTGGGCAATCAGCCCCAGCATTTT.

The chain combines TRBV28 with TRBJ1-1; D is unclear. Germline assignment: CDR1 MDHEN and CDR2 SYDVKM. This CDR3 has 12 amino acids. Trimming left V 5 bases short and J 3 bases short, with 7 bases between. The CDR3: CASSNGYTEAFF. CDR3 nucleotide sequence: TGTGCCAGCAGTAACGGGTACACTGAAGCTTTCTTT. The full variable domain, rest sourced from reference TRBV28 and TRBJ1-1, is DVKVTQSSRYLVKRTGEKVFLECVQDMDHENMFWYRQDPGLGLRLIYFSYDVKMKEKGDIPEGYSVSREKKERFSLILESASTNQTSMYLCASSNGYTEAFFGQGTRLTVV.

This chain uses TRBV18 with TRBJ2-2; D might be TRBD2 (6 bases). V lost 0 bases and J lost 5, with 10 bases in between. This CDR3 contains 15 residues. Germline V gene sequence: CDR1 KGHSH, CDR2 LQKENI. DNA for the CDR3: TGTGCCAGCTCACCACCGAACGGGGGTACCGGGGAGCTGTTTTTT. Translated, it gives CASSPPNGGTGELFF.

The V gene is TRBV2, the J gene TRBJ1-5; 9 bases map to TRBD1. The CDR3 contains 15 residues. J lost 6 bases, V lost 8 bases, and 11 bases had no gene match. Germline V gene data show CDR1 as SNHLY and CDR2 as FYNNEI. CDR3 in DNA: TGTGCCAGCTCCCTCGGGGACAGGGAGGGTCAGCCCCAGCATTTT. This translates into CASSLGDREGQPQHF.

The J gene is TRBJ1-3, the V gene TRBV4-1; D perhaps matches TRBD1 (6 bases). Germline CDR1 MGHRA, CDR2 YSYEKL. This CDR3 has 14 amino acids. Trimming removed 3 bases from V and 8 bases from J, with 14 bases in between. The CDR3, as DNA: TGCGCCAGCAGCCAGACAGGCGGGAGGGACACCATATATTTT. This gives the protein CASSQTGGRDTIYF.

This clone was detected once. Other DNA sequences in the sample encode the same CDR3. The V call is TRBV27, the J call TRBJ2-7; 7 bases align to TRBD1. Germline CDR1 and CDR2: MNHEY and SMNVEV (reference sequence). The J segment lost 1 base and the V segment lost 2 bases, leaving 5 bases of the junction unmatched. The CDR3 totals 15 residues. The CDR3 reads CASSLSGTESYEQYF. The CDR3 nucleotides read TGTGCCAGCAGTTTAAGTGGGACAGAATCCTACGAGCAGTACTTC.

This chain links TRBV6-1 with TRBJ1-1; D not certain. This CDR3 contains 13 residues. V shed 6 bases and J shed 0 bases, with 8 bases lying between them. The V gene's germline CDR1 is MNHNS and CDR2 SASEGT. The DNA for the CDR3 is TGTGCCAGCAGCCTGGACTTGAACACTGAAGCTTTCTTT. Protein product: CASSLDLNTEAFF.

The rearrangement links TRBV19 to TRBJ1-2; D gene unclear. This CDR3 spans 12 amino acids. Germline CDR1 and CDR2: LNHDA and SQIVND (reference sequence). The V end lost 3 bases, the J end lost 7 bases, and 9 bases lay between the germline ends. The CDR3 region has the DNA TGTGCCAGTAGTATGGGTGGCGGTGGCTACACCTTC. Translated, it gives CASSMGGGGYTF.

The chain is built from TRBV29-1 and TRBJ2-5; no definite D call. The germline V gene encodes CDR1 SQVTM and CDR2 ANQGSEA. This CDR3 has 11 residues. V lost 5 bases, J lost 2 bases, and 6 bases lay in between. The chain's CDR3 is CSVIPQETQYF. CDR3 DNA: TGCAGCGTTATCCCTCAAGAGACCCAGTACTTC.

The table lists this clone with a count of one. V gene TRBV3-1 (or the pseudogene TRBV3-2) combines with J gene TRBJ1-6; D unclear. Germline CDR1 and CDR2: LGHDT and YNNKEL (reference sequence). This CDR3 has 20 residues. V was clipped by 0 bases and J by 4 bases, with 22 bases between them. For the CDR3, the DNA is TGTGCCAGCAGCCAAGAAATTGACAAGTCGACTATGGGATATAATTCACCCCTCCACTTT. Translation gives CASSQEIDKSTMGYNSPLHF.

On this clone itself: Other DNA sequences of this sample code for an identical CDR3. The chain uses TRBV6-5 and TRBJ1-1, with D hard to call. The CDR3 is 13 amino acids. Germline V lookup: CDR1 MNHEY, CDR2 SVGAGI. The V and J ends lost 0 bases and 4 bases respectively, with 6 bases between them. The CDR3 DNA reads as TGTGCCAGCAGTTACTCGACGGGCACTGAAGCTTTCTTT. Encoded protein: CASSYSTGTEAFF.

The chain is built from TRBV6-6 and TRBJ2-5; D is perhaps TRBD2 (6 bases). Germline V CDR1 and CDR2: MNHNY, SVGAGI (reference sequence). This CDR3 spans 14 amino acids. Trimming removed 2 bases from V and 5 bases from J, with 12 bases in between. DNA of the CDR3: TGTGCCAGCAGTTACGGCGGGGCCGGGGAGACCCAGTACTTC. Its translation: CASSYGGAGETQYF.